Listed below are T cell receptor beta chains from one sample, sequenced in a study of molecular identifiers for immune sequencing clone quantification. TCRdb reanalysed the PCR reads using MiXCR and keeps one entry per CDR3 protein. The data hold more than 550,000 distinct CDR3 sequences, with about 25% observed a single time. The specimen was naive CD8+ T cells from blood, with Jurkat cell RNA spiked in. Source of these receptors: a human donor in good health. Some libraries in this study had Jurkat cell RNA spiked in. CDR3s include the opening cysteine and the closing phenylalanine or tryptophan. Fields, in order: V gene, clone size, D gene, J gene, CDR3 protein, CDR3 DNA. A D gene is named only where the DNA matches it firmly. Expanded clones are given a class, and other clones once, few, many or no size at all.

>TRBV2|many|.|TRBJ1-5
CASRAGELGSNQPQHF
TGTGCCAGCAGGGCAGGGGAATTGGGGAGCAATCAGCCCCAGCATTTT
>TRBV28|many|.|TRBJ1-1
CASREQGWNTEAFF
TGTGCCAGCAGAGAACAGGGCTGGAACACTGAAGCTTTCTTT
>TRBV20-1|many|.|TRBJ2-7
CSARDSNTLYEQYF
TGCAGTGCTAGAGATTCTAACACCCTCTACGAGCAGTACTTC
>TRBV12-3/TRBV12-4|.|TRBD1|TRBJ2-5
CASSPTGLLETQYF
TGTGCCAGCAGTCCGACAGGGTTGTTGGAGACCCAGTACTTC
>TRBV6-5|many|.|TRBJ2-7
CASSYFASSYEQYF
TGTGCCAGCAGTTACTTCGCTAGCTCCTACGAGCAGTACTTC
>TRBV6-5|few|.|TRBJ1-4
CASSYWGGTNEKLFF
TGTGCCAGCAGTTACTGGGGGGGTACTAATGAAAAACTGTTTTTT
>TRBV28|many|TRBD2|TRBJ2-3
CASSPIAGVGTDTQYF
TGTGCCAGCAGTCCGATAGCGGGAGTCGGTACAGATACGCAGTATTTT
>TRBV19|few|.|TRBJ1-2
CASSIGPGPGYGYTF
TGTGCCAGTAGTATAGGTCCAGGCCCAGGCTATGGCTACACCTTC
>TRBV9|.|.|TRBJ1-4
CASSVEGPGEELLF
TGTGCCAGCAGCGTAGAAGGGCCTGGTGAAGAACTGCTTTTT
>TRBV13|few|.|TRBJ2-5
CASSPPMGNQGTQYF
TGTGCCAGCAGCCCTCCCATGGGGAACCAAGGGACCCAGTACTTC
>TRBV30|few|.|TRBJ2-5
CAWDHSGTQETQYF
TGTGCCTGGGACCATAGCGGCACTCAAGAGACCCAGTACTTC
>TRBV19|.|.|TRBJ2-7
CASKRRDADYEQYF
TGTGCCAGTAAGCGCCGGGACGCCGACTACGAGCAGTACTTC
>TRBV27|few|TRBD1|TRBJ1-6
CASRSGQGSSPLHF
TGTGCCAGCAGATCGGGACAGGGCTCCTCACCCCTCCACTTT
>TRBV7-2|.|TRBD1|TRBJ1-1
CASSSPRDRGGETEAFF
TGTGCCAGCAGCTCTCCCCGGGACAGGGGGGGGGAAACTGAAGCTTTCTTT
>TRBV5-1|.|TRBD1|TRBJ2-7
CASSRWTGGTYEQYF
TGCGCCAGCAGCCGCTGGACAGGGGGTACCTACGAGCAGTACTTC
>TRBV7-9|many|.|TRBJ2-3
CASSPDMSTDTQYF
TGTGCCAGCAGCCCAGACATGAGCACAGATACGCAGTATTTT
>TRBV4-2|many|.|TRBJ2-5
CASSQLPQAFQYF
TGTGCCAGCAGCCAACTACCCCAGGCGTTCCAGTACTTC
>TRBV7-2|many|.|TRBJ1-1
CASSQQAFF
TGTGCCAGCAGCCAACAAGCTTTCTTT
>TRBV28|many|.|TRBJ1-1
CASSRDETEAFF
TGTGCCAGCAGCCGAGACGAGACTGAAGCTTTCTTT
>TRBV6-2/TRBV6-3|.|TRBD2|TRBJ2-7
CASSYEKLAGASYEQYF
TGTGCCAGCAGTTACGAAAAACTAGCGGGAGCTTCCTACGAGCAGTACTTC
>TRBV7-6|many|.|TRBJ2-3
CATSLGTDTQYF
TGTGCCACCTCTTTGGGCACAGATACGCAGTATTTT
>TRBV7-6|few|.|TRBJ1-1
CASSFGTGGPNTEAFF
TGTGCCAGCAGCTTTGGTACAGGAGGACCGAACACTGAAGCTTTCTTT
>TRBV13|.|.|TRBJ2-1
CASSLGPFRGSYNEQFF
TGTGCCAGCAGCTTAGGCCCATTTCGAGGGTCCTACAATGAGCAGTTCTTC
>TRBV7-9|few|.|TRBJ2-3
CASSSSGLSSTDTQYF
TGTGCCAGCAGCTCGTCGGGACTTTCTAGCACAGATACGCAGTATTTT
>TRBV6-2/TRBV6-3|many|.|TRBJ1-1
CASSLPPGAGEAFF
TGTGCCAGCAGTCTCCCCCCCGGGGCAGGCGAAGCTTTCTTT
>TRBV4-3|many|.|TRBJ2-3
CASSQGQGLDTDTQYF
TGCGCCAGCAGCCAAGGGCAGGGGCTCGACACAGATACGCAGTATTTT
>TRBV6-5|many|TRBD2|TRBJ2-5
CASRLAGSQETQYF
TGTGCCAGCAGATTAGCGGGATCACAAGAGACCCAGTACTTC
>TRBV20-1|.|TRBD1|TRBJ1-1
CGARGLGTGGSGTEAFF
TGCGGTGCTAGAGGTCTCGGGACAGGGGGATCGGGTACTGAAGCTTTCTTT
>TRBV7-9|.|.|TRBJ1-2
CASNYPGAEEENYGYTF
TGTGCCAGCAACTACCCGGGGGCTGAGGAGGAGAACTATGGCTACACCTTC
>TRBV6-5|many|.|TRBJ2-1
CASSSGGANEQFF
TGTGCCAGCAGTTCGGGGGGCGCCAATGAGCAGTTCTTC
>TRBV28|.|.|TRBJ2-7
CASTMSYPYEQYF
TGTGCCAGTACTATGAGCTACCCCTACGAGCAGTACTTC
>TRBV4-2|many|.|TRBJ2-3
CASSQEAAGRGHTDTQYF
TGTGCCAGCAGCCAAGAAGCCGCAGGCAGGGGACACACAGATACGCAGTATTTT
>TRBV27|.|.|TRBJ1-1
CASMPYWGGEMGTEAFF
TGTGCCAGCATGCCTTATTGGGGGGGGGAGATGGGGACTGAAGCTTTCTTT
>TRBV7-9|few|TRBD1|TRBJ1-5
CASSPGQGWNQPQHF
TGTGCCAGCAGCCCGGGACAGGGGTGGAATCAGCCCCAGCATTTT
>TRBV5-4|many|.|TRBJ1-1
CASLRAGAGNTEAFF
TGTGCCAGCCTCCGGGCTGGGGCAGGGAACACTGAAGCTTTCTTT
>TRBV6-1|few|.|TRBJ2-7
CASSVESSYEQYF
TGTGCCAGCAGTGTCGAGAGCTCCTACGAGCAGTACTTC
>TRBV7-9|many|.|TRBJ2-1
CASSPSGVGGEQFF
TGTGCCTCTTCCCCGAGTGGAGTCGGGGGTGAGCAGTTCTTC
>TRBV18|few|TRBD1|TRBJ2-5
CASSLQGATETQYF
TGTGCCAGCTCACTCCAGGGGGCCACTGAGACCCAGTACTTC
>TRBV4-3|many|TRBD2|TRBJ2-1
CASSQAGGYNEQFF
TGCGCCAGCAGCCAGGCGGGGGGATACAATGAGCAGTTCTTC
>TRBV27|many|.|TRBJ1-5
CASSFPNQPQHF
TGTGCCAGCAGTTTCCCCAATCAGCCCCAGCATTTT
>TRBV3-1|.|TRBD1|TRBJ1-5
CASSQRTGVYSNQPQHF
TGTGCCAGCAGCCAACGTACAGGGGTCTATAGCAATCAGCCCCAGCATTTT
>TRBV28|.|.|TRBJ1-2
CASSPAVTAYGYTF
TGTGCCAGCAGCCCGGCTGTTACAGCCTATGGCTACACCTTC
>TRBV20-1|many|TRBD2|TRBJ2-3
CSAHTPTSGTVTQYF
TGCAGTGCCCACACCCCCACTAGCGGGACTGTGACGCAGTATTTT
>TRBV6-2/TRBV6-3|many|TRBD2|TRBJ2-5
CASSYRGLREAQQETQYF
TGTGCCAGCAGTTACCGGGGGTTGCGGGAGGCACAACAAGAGACCCAGTACTTC
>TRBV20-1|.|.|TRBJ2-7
CSARNGGPYEQYF
TGCAGTGCTAGAAATGGAGGGCCCTACGAGCAGTACTTC
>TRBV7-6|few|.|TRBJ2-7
CASSWGGGISSYEQYF
TGTGCCAGCAGCTGGGGTGGGGGCATTAGCTCCTACGAGCAGTACTTC
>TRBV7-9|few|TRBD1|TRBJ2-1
CASRDRGRFNEQFF
TGTGCCAGCCGGGACAGGGGGCGCTTCAATGAGCAGTTCTTC
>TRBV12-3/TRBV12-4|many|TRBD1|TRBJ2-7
CASSFDRDSYEQYF
TGTGCCAGCAGTTTCGACAGGGACTCCTACGAGCAGTACTTC
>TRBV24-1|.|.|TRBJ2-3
CATSDTSMLEKEPDTQYF
TGTGCCACCAGTGACACAAGTATGCTTGAAAAGGAACCAGATACGCAGTATTTT
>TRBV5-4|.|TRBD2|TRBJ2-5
CANSLAPPQLAGIQETQYF
TGTGCCAACAGCTTGGCCCCCCCCCAACTAGCGGGAATACAAGAGACCCAGTACTTC